This TCR beta chain derives from a study of graft-versus-host responses after intestinal transplantation (dated by TCRdb to the early 2020s). General notes on the study: The transplants that recipients received were multivisceral, liver-intestinal, or isolated intestinal. Every recipient was given anti-thymocyte globulin induction, followed by about three years of maintenance tacrolimus and steroids. Bulk TCR-beta CDR3 sequencing was used to track graft-versus-host and host-versus-graft alloreactive T cell clones in the graft, circulation and bone marrow after intestinal transplantation. Of the 20 to 30 intestinal transplant recipients enrolled in the cohort, one of whom was a retransplant, a few patients without pretransplant specimens were excluded. Donor T cell macrochimerism was defined as a peak of at least 4% donor T cells among recipient peripheral blood mononuclear cells. Alloreactive clones were identified by sequencing pre-transplant mixed lymphocyte reaction products and comparing these products with unstimulated pre-transplant donor and recipient T cells. Samples from a few later patients were sequenced in-house on an Illumina MiSeq with MiXCR processing rather than by the commercial service.

Libraries came from the immunoSEQ multiplex PCR assay. In most patients, genomic DNA was isolated using the Qiagen DNeasy Blood and Tissue Kit and sent frozen to Adaptive Biotechnologies for TCR sequencing. For most patients, high-throughput TCR-beta CDR3 sequencing of genomic DNA was performed by Adaptive Biotechnologies. The original methods were these. TCR sequencing data for 15 to 20 patients were retrieved from Adaptive's ImmunoSEQ software; a few other patients were processed with MiXCR and VDJtools. To correct CD4 versus CD8 sorting errors, any sequence found in both subsets at a frequency ratio below 5:1 was removed. CDR3 nucleotide sequences shared between donor and recipient were removed because their origin could not be assigned. To be classed as alloreactive, a clone needed at least 2-fold expansion over unstimulated cells and a minimum CFSE-low frequency of 0.002% (template counts) or 0.001% (read counts). A clone was considered mappable if detected in the sequenced pre-transplant spleen, lymph node, or MLR CFSE-low populations of the donor or recipient. The cumulative frequency of alloreactive clones was calculated as a percentage of all sequences, weighted by copy number. Imported from immuneACCESS, the table was reduced by TCRdb to in-frame sequences with V and J called. These copies leave out some clones; in studies compared against another copy, an unresolved V gene accounts for under half, and the cause of the remainder is not known. Clone size and V and J calls were adopted from that table, with D and trimming inferred from the DNA. This sample has approximately 90,000 clones in its table, and approximately 90% of those were observed once. The ten largest clonotypes hold 7.6% of the sample.

V and J lose 1 base and 7 bases, and a span of 16 bases separates them. Reading from cysteine to phenylalanine, the CDR3 counts 15 amino acids. CDR3 DNA is the only sequence kept; it has 45 bases, read in frame from the first base. The germline V gene yields MGHRA for CDR1 and YSYEKL for CDR2. The time point label for this specimen denotes: cells obtained before transplantation from donor or recipient. CD3+CD4+ and CD3+CD8+ populations were FACS-sorted from unstimulated pre-transplant donor and recipient cells taken from spleen or lymph nodes. Overall study results and their limits: Early after transplant, peak levels of circulating GvH clones were associated with declines in HvG clones. GvH clones turned up in recipient bone marrow, with some appearing earlier in ileal mucosa or blood, a pattern consistent with an intestinal mucosal origin. High GvH to HvG T cell clonal ratios were observed in the allografts of patients with donor T cell macrochimerism. The conclusions were limited by the relatively low number and heterogeneity of the intestinal transplant patients.

This clone was observed a single time. Its antigen specificity is not known. No much larger clone exists at a distance of one base, and base qualities are not known. The sequence came from a human donor who was the organ donor for an intestinal transplant. The sequencing used unstimulated CD8+ T cells sorted from spleen or lymph node cells, collected before transplant. This receptor chain uses TRBV4-1 and TRBJ2-5; possibly the D gene is TRBD1, per 7 matching bases. In nucleotides, the sequence is TGCGCCAGCAGCCAAGGGGCAGGGGGGACCGGGACCCAGTACTTC. This translates into CASSQGAGGTGTQYF.